The 28 T cell receptor beta chains given below trace back to one sample, sequenced in a study of blood T cell repertoires in COVID-19. TCRdb keeps only in-frame clones here, not all; method: immunoSEQ multiplex PCR. The data show some 460,000 clones, approximately 90% seen once. The source material was PBMCs or T cells enriched from blood (not recorded which). All receptors come from a young woman who had recovered from COVID-19.

The chain is built from TRBV4-1 and TRBJ2-5, with 9 bases lining up with TRBD1. The CDR3 totals 16 residues. V gave up 0 bases and J gave up 7 bases; unmatched junction bases: 9. Germline V gene lookup returns CDR1 MGHRA and CDR2 YSYEKL. The CDR3 region is CASSQEQGAFGGTQYF. CDR3 coding DNA: TGCGCCAGCAGCCAAGAACAGGGGGCGTTTGGGGGGACCCAGTACTTC.

V and J are TRBV24-1 and TRBJ1-2; no firm D call. This CDR3 region has 12 residues. Germline loops: CDR1 KGHDR, CDR2 SFDVKD. The ends were cut back, 5 bases at V and 8 bases at J, with 11 bases in the middle. CDR3 loop: CATSATSGGYTF. The DNA of the CDR3 is TGTGCCACCAGTGCCACCTCGGGGGGCTACACCTTC.

This clone was counted between two and nine times. The chain is built from TRBV19 and TRBJ1-5, with 7 positions matching TRBD1. Germline CDR1 is LNHDA and CDR2 is SQIVND (reference sequence). Trimming cost V 5 bases and J 4 bases; bases outside gene matches: 8. The length of the CDR3 is 15 residues. CDR3 residues: CASSRDRAKNQPQHF. The CDR3 nucleotides read TGTGCCAGTAGTCGCGACAGGGCTAAGAATCAGCCCCAGCATTTT. Variable domain in full (rest from reference TRBV19 and TRBJ1-5): DGGITQSPKYLFRKEGQNVTLSCEQNLNHDAMYWYRQDPGQGLRLIYYSQIVNDFQKGDIAEGYSVSREKKESFPLTVTSAQKNPTAFYLCASSRDRAKNQPQHFGDGTRLSIL.

On this clone: In this CDR3 the conserved last residue, phenylalanine or tryptophan, is missing, so a read error is likely. The DNA is left out, because the CDR3 cannot be placed on it with certainty; the CDR3 is given as TCRdb lists it. V and J are TRBV19 and TRBJ1-2; no check of the table's D call, TRBD1, against the DNA was made. With termini counted, the CDR3 has 10 amino acids. Germline CDR1 reads LNHDA; CDR2 reads SQIVND (reference sequence). CDR3 region: CAQVRGMCFL.

V and J are TRBV2 and TRBJ2-4, with no clear D. V lost 2 bases and J 0 bases, leaving 20 bases between the germline ends. The CDR3 has 19 residues. From germline, CDR1 is SNHLY and CDR2 FYNNEI. The CDR3 coding sequence is TGTGCCAGCAGTGAAAAGTTGGGCCTTTCTACTCTAGCCAAAAACATTCAGTACTTC. Its translation is CASSEKLGLSTLAKNIQYF.

This clone was recorded once. V is TRBV29-1 and J is TRBJ1-2; D uncertain. Germline CDR1 and CDR2: SQVTM and ANQGSEA. CDR3 size: 13 residues. The V end lost 4 bases, the J end lost 3 bases, and 12 bases lay between the germline ends. CDR3 nucleotides: TGCAGCGTTGGAGACGGGTTAGACTATGGCTACACCTTC. Translation: CSVGDGLDYGYTF. Full variable domain (rest looked up from reference TRBV29-1 and TRBJ1-2): SAVISQKPSRDICQRGTSLTIQCQVDSQVTMMFWYRQQPGQSLTLIATANQGSEATYESGFVIDKFPISRPNLTFSTLTVSNMSPEDSSIYLCSVGDGLDYGYTFGSGTRLTVV.

The chain uses TRBV19 and TRBJ1-2, with no clear D. CDR3 size: 15 residues. V was cut by 7 bases and J by 6 bases, with 21 bases left in between. Germline lookup yields CDR1 LNHDA and CDR2 SQIVND (reference sequence). The CDR3 nucleotides read TGTGCCAGTACCCGCCGCGAGGGAGGGATCCATGGCTACACCTTC. As protein: CASTRREGGIHGYTF. Looking up the rest from reference TRBV19 and TRBJ1-2 gives the full variable domain: DGGITQSPKYLFRKEGQNVTLSCEQNLNHDAMYWYRQDPGQGLRLIYYSQIVNDFQKGDIAEGYSVSREKKESFPLTVTSAQKNPTAFYLCASTRREGGIHGYTFGSGTRLTVV.

The chain links TRBV11-2 to TRBJ2-3; 7 nucleotides line up with TRBD1. Germline loops: CDR1 SGHAT, CDR2 FQNNGV. The CDR3 length is 17 residues. V was clipped by 0 bases and J by 3 bases; unmatched bases: 9. The CDR3 loop reads CASSLDRTGDRTDTQYF. The CDR3 DNA follows: TGTGCCAGCAGCTTAGATCGAACAGGGGATAGGACAGATACGCAGTATTTT.

The V gene is TRBV25-1, the J gene TRBJ1-2, with no clear D. Germline V gives CDR1 MGHDK, CDR2 SYGVNS. V was shortened by 4 bases and J by 8 bases, with 11 bases between the two germline ends. The CDR3 has 12 residues. Here the CDR3 DNA reads TGTGCCAGCAGTGGGTGGGGAGAAGGCTACACCTTC. The encoded protein is CASSGWGEGYTF.

A note on this clone: It may be a read error: a sequence one base away is much more abundant. The CDR3 sequence: CASSPGNTGELFF. As DNA, the CDR3 is TGTGCCAGCAGCCCGGGGAACACCGGGGAGCTGTTTTTT. J is TRBJ2-2 and V is TRBV11-2, with D uncertain. Germline V gene lookup returns CDR1 SGHAT and CDR2 FQNNGV. The CDR3 covers 13 residues. V was pared by 5 bases and J by 1 base, with 5 bases between.

The genes are TRBV24-1 and TRBJ2-3; a weak D match, TRBD1 (6 bases). The CDR3 is 16 residues long. The V end was cut by 4 bases, the J end by 3 bases, with 16 bases between. Germline V gene data show CDR1 as KGHDR and CDR2 as SFDVKD. The CDR3 loop is CATSDQTGAGTDTQYF. For the CDR3, the DNA is TGTGCCACCAGTGACCAGACAGGTGCTGGGACAGATACGCAGTATTTT.

J is TRBJ1-4 and V is TRBV5-1; D ambiguous. Per germline, CDR1 SGHRS and CDR2 YFSETQ. The length of the CDR3 is 15 residues. Trimming left V 7 bases short and J 8 bases short, with 21 bases between. As DNA, the CDR3 is TGCGCCAGCGGGGATACCCAAGGGTCGGGAGAAAAACTGTTTTTT. Translated: CASGDTQGSGEKLFF.

This rearrangement joins TRBV5-5 to TRBJ1-2, with D possibly matching TRBD1 (6 bases). The germline CDR1 and CDR2 sequences are SGHKS and YYEKEE (reference sequence). The CDR3 is 13 amino acids. Trimming removed 4 bases at V and 2 bases at J, with 9 bases between. CDR3 nucleotide sequence: TGTGCCAGCAGCGAGGACAGAAACTATGGCTACACCTTC. Amino acids: CASSEDRNYGYTF.

The chain links TRBV30 to TRBJ2-3; D may be TRBD1 (5 bases). Germline V CDR1 and CDR2: GTSNPN, SVGIG (reference sequence). The CDR3 has 11 residues. V lost 6 bases and J 6 bases, leaving 10 bases between the germline ends. The CDR3 loop reads CACRAKDTQYF. The CDR3 bases are TGTGCCTGCAGGGCGAAGGATACGCAGTATTTT. Full variable domain (remainder filled in from reference TRBV30 and TRBJ2-3): SQTIHQWPATLVQPVGSPLSLECTVEGTSNPNLYWYRQAAGRGLQLLFYSVGIGQISSEVPQNLSASRPQDRQFILSSKKLLLSDSGFYLCACRAKDTQYFGPGTRLTVL.

The CDR3 here is CASSLSRSSGNTIYF. In DNA, the CDR3 is TGTGCCAGCAGTTTGTCACGGAGCTCTGGAAACACCATATATTTT. The chain carries TRBV27 and TRBJ1-3; D is unresolved. CDR1 is MNHEY, CDR2 SMNVEV, per germline (reference sequence). V gave up 3 bases and J gave up 0 bases, with 9 bases separating them. The CDR3 extends over 15 amino acids.

This clone has more than one count but fewer than ten. V usage is TRBV7-9 and J usage is TRBJ2-2; the D is unclear. This CDR3 is 13 amino acids long. Trimming removed 2 bases at V and 3 bases at J, with 4 bases between. The germline gives CDR1 SEHNR, CDR2 FQNEAQ (reference sequence). The CDR3 is CASSLSYTGELFF. CDR3 in DNA: TGTGCCAGCAGCTTATCTTACACCGGGGAGCTGTTTTTT.

The J gene is TRBJ2-1, the V gene TRBV19; 8 bases align to TRBD1. V lost 7 bases to trimming and J lost 7 bases; unmatched junction nucleotides: 12. Germline V CDR1 and CDR2: LNHDA, SQIVND (reference sequence). The length of the CDR3 is 15 residues. The DNA for the CDR3 is TGTGCCAGTAACATACAGGGGGTGGGTCGTAATGAGCAGTTCTTC. It codes for CASNIQGVGRNEQFF.

This chain uses TRBV25-1 with TRBJ1-1; D gene uncertain. Germline V CDR1 and CDR2: MGHDK, SYGVNS. The length of the CDR3 is 12 residues. V shed 5 bases and J shed 5 bases, with 9 bases lying between them. CDR3 sequence: CASSTSGTEAFF. CDR3 DNA: TGTGCCAGCAGTACCTCCGGGACTGAAGCTTTCTTT. Complete variable domain (other parts from reference TRBV25-1 and TRBJ1-1): EADIYQTPRYLVIGTGKKITLECSQTMGHDKMYWYQQDPGMELHLIHYSYGVNSTEKGDLSSESTVSRIRTEHFPLTLESARPSHTSQYLCASSTSGTEAFFGQGTRLTVV.

The chain has TRBV28 and TRBJ2-7, with D perhaps matching TRBD1 (6 bases). Trimming took 5 bases from V and 7 from J, leaving 21 bases between them. CDR1 is MDHEN and CDR2 is SYDVKM in the germline V gene. This CDR3 comprises 15 residues. The chain's CDR3 is CASSPPSGVLAEQYF. The CDR3 DNA reads as TGTGCCAGCAGTCCCCCTTCAGGGGTCCTTGCGGAGCAGTACTTC.

The chain recombines TRBV18 with TRBJ1-1; possibly TRBD1 for D (5 bases). V was cut by 3 bases and J by 6 bases, with 20 bases left in between. CDR1 is KGHSH and CDR2 is LQKENI in the germline V gene. The CDR3 sequence is 16 residues long. The CDR3 DNA reads as TGTGCCAGCTCACCCCGGTGGGGGGAGGGGAGCGCTGAAGCTTTCTTT. Translated: CASSPRWGEGSAEAFF. The full variable domain, in which reference TRBV18 and TRBJ1-1 provide the parts outside the CDR3, is NAGVMQNPRHLVRRRGQEARLRCSPMKGHSHVYWYRQLPEEGLKFMVYLQKENIIDESGMPKERFSAEFPKEGPSILRIQQVVRGDSAAYFCASSPRWGEGSAEAFFGQGTRLTVV.

The chain couples TRBV10-2 to TRBJ2-3, with D unclear. CDR1 WSHSY and CDR2 SAAADI come from the germline V gene. This CDR3 is built from 12 residues. Between the trimmed V and J ends, which lost 6 bases and 0 bases, there was a span of 4 bases. CDR3 DNA sequence: TGCGCCAGCAGGTCTAGCACAGATACGCAGTATTTT. Its translation is CASRSSTDTQYF.

The rearrangement links TRBV6-5 to TRBJ1-5; TRBD1 is a possible D gene (6 bases). V was cut by 8 bases and J by 7 bases, with 18 bases left in between. The CDR3 is 14 residues long. In germline, CDR1 is MNHEY, CDR2 SVGAGI. CDR3 sequence: CASAPGGGVQPQHF. In nucleotides, the CDR3 is TGTGCCAGCGCCCCGGGAGGGGGGGTCCAGCCCCAGCATTTT.

The gene calls are TRBV6-5 and TRBJ2-3; a weak D match, TRBD1 (5 bases). Germline CDR1 reads MNHEY; CDR2 reads SVGAGI. This CDR3 is 13 amino acids long. V dropped 7 bases and J dropped 3 bases, with 11 bases sitting between them. This CDR3 reads CASIIPGTDTQYF. CDR3 in DNA: TGTGCCAGCATTATTCCAGGGACAGATACGCAGTATTTT.

Ten or more counts support this clone. J is TRBJ2-7 and V is TRBV19; TRBD1 matches at 10 bases. The V and J ends lost 0 bases and 4 bases, in that order; junction bases with no gene match: 3. There are 15 residues in the CDR3. CDR1 and CDR2 (germline): LNHDA, SQIVND (reference sequence). CDR3 DNA sequence: TGTGCCAGTAGTATAGAGGGGACAGGGGATTACGAGCAGTACTTC. Protein sequence: CASSIEGTGDYEQYF.

The chain couples TRBV11-1 to TRBJ2-1; the D gene is possibly TRBD2 (5 bases). V gave up 2 bases and J gave up 7 bases, with 15 bases separating them. This CDR3 is built from 15 residues. Germline V gene lookup returns CDR1 SGHAT and CDR2 FQDESV (reference sequence). The CDR3 loop is CASSLTSGPGNEQFF. The CDR3 nucleotides read TGTGCCAGCAGCTTAACTAGTGGGCCGGGAAATGAGCAGTTCTTC.

The chain couples TRBV5-5 to TRBJ2-7, with D perhaps TRBD1 (5 bases). The V and J ends lost 2 bases and 2 bases respectively, with 8 bases between them. The CDR3 extends over 13 amino acids. Germline CDR1 reads SGHKS; CDR2 reads YYEKEE (reference sequence). The CDR3 protein is CASSFDRAYEQYF. The DNA of the CDR3 is TGTGCCAGCAGCTTCGACAGAGCCTACGAGCAGTACTTC. Using reference TRBV5-5 and TRBJ2-7 for the parts outside the CDR3, the full variable domain is DAGVTQSPTHLIKTRGQQVTLRCSPISGHKSVSWYQQVLGQGPQFIFQYYEKEERGRGNFPDRFSARQFPNYSSELNVNALLLGDSALYLCASSFDRAYEQYFGPGTRLTVT.

The table lists this clone with a count of one. This chain connects TRBV9 to TRBJ1-6; 8 nucleotides line up with TRBD1. CDR1 and CDR2 from the germline V gene are SGDLS and YYNGEE. V was clipped by 5 bases and J by 5 bases; unmatched bases: 6. The CDR3 runs to 15 residues. CDR3 in amino acids: CASSKTGENNSPLHF. DNA of the CDR3: TGTGCCAGCAGTAAGACAGGGGAAAATAATTCACCCCTCCACTTT.

The chain joins TRBV6-4 to TRBJ1-4; 10 positions match TRBD1. The CDR3 covers 14 residues. Germline V gene lookup returns CDR1 MRHNA and CDR2 SNTAGT. V gave up 8 bases and J gave up 8 bases; unmatched junction bases: 8. The CDR3 reads CASGDRGQEEKLFF. CDR3 DNA: TGTGCCAGCGGAGACAGGGGGCAGGAGGAAAAACTGTTTTTT.